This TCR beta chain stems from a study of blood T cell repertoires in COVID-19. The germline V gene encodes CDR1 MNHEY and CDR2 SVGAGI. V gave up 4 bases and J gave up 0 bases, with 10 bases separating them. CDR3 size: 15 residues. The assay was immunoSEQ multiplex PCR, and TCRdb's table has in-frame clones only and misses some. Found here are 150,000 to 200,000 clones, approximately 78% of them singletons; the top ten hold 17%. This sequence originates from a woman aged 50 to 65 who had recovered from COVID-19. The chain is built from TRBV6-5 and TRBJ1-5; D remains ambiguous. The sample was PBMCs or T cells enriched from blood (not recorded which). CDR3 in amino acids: CASSSEGTSNQPQHF. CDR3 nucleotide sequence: TGTGCCAGCAGTTCTGAGGGCACTAGCAATCAGCCCCAGCATTTT.